Below, 26 T cell receptor beta chains from the same sample are listed, as sequenced in a study of T cells expressing NK-cell markers. TCRdb reprocessed the 5' RACE reads, keeping one entry per CDR3 protein, no DNA. The sample holds 350,000 to 400,000 distinct CDR3 sequences. The sample comprised blood T cells: a sorted CD56 or NKG2C T cell subset, CD4+ or CD8+ T cells, or bulk PBMC T cells (not recorded which). Receptor source: a woman aged 50 to 60 in good health.

V usage is TRBV6-2 or TRBV6-3 and J usage is TRBJ2-1; without DNA, the TCRdb call of TRBD2 cannot be checked. The CDR3 consists of 15 residues. The germline gives CDR1 MNHEY, CDR2 SVGEGT. This chain's CDR3 is CASSRASGNYNEQFF.

The rearrangement joins TRBV6-5 to TRBJ1-1; checking the TCRdb D call of TRBD1 is not possible without DNA. The CDR3 is 14 residues long. CDR1 is MNHEY and CDR2 is SVGAGI in the germline V gene. CDR3 protein: CASSYFAGQGKAFF.

The CDR3 protein is CASALGTGPGSRSEAFF. The V and J genes are TRBV25-1 and TRBJ1-1; TCRdb names TRBD1, which stays unverified in the absence of DNA. The CDR3 length is 17 residues. Germline assignment: CDR1 MGHDK and CDR2 SYGVNS.

This chain links TRBV29-1 with TRBJ1-2; as DNA is missing, the TRBD1 call by TCRdb cannot be tested. Germline V CDR1 and CDR2: SQVTM, ANQGSEA. CDR3 length: 12 amino acids. This CDR3 is CSAGQGAEGYTF.

This chain links TRBV12-3 or TRBV12-4 with TRBJ2-7. The CDR3 loop spans 12 amino acids. CDR3: CASSASYYEQYF.

The CDR3 spells CASSSANTGELFF. This chain connects TRBV5-1 to TRBJ2-2. The CDR3 runs 13 residues. The germline V gene has CDR1 SGHRS and CDR2 YFSETQ.

J is TRBJ2-5 and V is TRBV12-3 or TRBV12-4; the TCRdb call, TRBD2, lacks DNA for checking. This CDR3 is 15 amino acids long. Here the CDR3 reads CASLGLAGPWETQYF.

The chain joins TRBV12-3 or TRBV12-4 to TRBJ2-5; no DNA is available, so the TRBD2 call from TCRdb remains unchecked. The CDR3 length is 17 residues. The CDR3 spells CASSLGASGNIQETQYF.

The CDR3 sequence is CATIRVHGREETQYF. The chain combines TRBV24-1 with TRBJ2-5. CDR3 length: 15 residues. The germline CDR1 and CDR2 sequences are KGHDR and SFDVKD.

This chain uses TRBV11-2 with TRBJ1-3; TCRdb reports TRBD1, a call that lacks DNA to check it against. The germline V gene encodes CDR1 SGHAT and CDR2 FQNNGV. This CDR3 is 14 amino acids long. The CDR3 loop is CASSLTGAGNTIYF.

The chain employs TRBV3-1 and TRBJ1-6; no DNA is available, so the TRBD1 call from TCRdb remains unchecked. The CDR3 is 15 amino acids. Germline V gene data show CDR1 as LGHDT and CDR2 as YNNKEL (reference sequence). CDR3 loop: CASSQEGQGNSPLHF.

The chain couples TRBV19 to TRBJ2-4. Per the germline V gene, CDR1 is LNHDA and CDR2 is SQIVND (reference sequence). This CDR3 comprises 13 residues. CDR3 sequence: CASSIDPRNIQYF.

The CDR3 sequence is CASSLEGAGDEQYF. The gene calls are TRBV7-6 and TRBJ2-7; with no DNA, the TCRdb D assignment of TRBD1 cannot be verified. Germline loops: CDR1 SGHVS, CDR2 FNYEAQ. This CDR3 is built from 14 residues.

J is TRBJ2-3 and V is TRBV12-3 or TRBV12-4; absent DNA, TCRdb's TRBD2 call cannot be checked. This CDR3 contains 15 residues. CDR3 residues: CASSALARGADTQYF.

The chain couples TRBV20-1 to TRBJ1-4. From germline, CDR1 is DFQATT and CDR2 SNEGSKA (reference sequence). This CDR3 contains 16 residues. The CDR3 is CSASGAGEKGWEKLFF.

V is TRBV20-1 and J is TRBJ2-1; TCRdb lists TRBD2, though no DNA is available to test this call. CDR1 and CDR2 from the germline V gene are DFQATT and SNEGSKA (reference sequence). This CDR3 has 17 amino acids. CDR3 sequence: CSAESGTSGLPYNEQFF.

The rearrangement uses TRBV10-3 and TRBJ1-3; checking the TCRdb D call of TRBD1 is not possible without DNA. The CDR3 runs to 15 residues. CDR1 and CDR2 from the germline V gene are ENHRY and SYGVKD. CDR3: CAISQGQGAGNTIYF.

This chain uses TRBV19 with TRBJ1-1. The CDR3 spans 14 residues. CDR1 and CDR2 from the germline V gene are LNHDA and SQIVND (reference sequence). CDR3 residues: CASSIRTENTEAFF. Full variable domain (missing parts from reference TRBV19 and TRBJ1-1): DGGITQSPKYLFRKEGQNVTLSCEQNLNHDAMYWYRQDPGQGLRLIYYSQIVNDFQKGDIAEGYSVSREKKESFPLTVTSAQKNPTAFYLCASSIRTENTEAFFGQGTRLTVV.

The chain employs TRBV11-2 and TRBJ2-3; TCRdb calls TRBD1, which cannot be checked without DNA. The V gene's germline CDR1 is SGHAT and CDR2 FQNNGV. The CDR3 is 14 amino acids. The CDR3 is CASSLTPFLDTQYF.

The V call is TRBV12-3 or TRBV12-4, the J call TRBJ2-2; the TRBD2 assignment by TCRdb is unverifiable without DNA. There are 16 residues in the CDR3. This chain's CDR3 is CASSLILPTGTGELFF.

The rearrangement links TRBV5-1 to TRBJ2-3; TCRdb outputs TRBD2, but without DNA this stays unchecked. The germline gives CDR1 SGHRS, CDR2 YFSETQ. The CDR3 consists of 12 residues. The CDR3 spells CASSFERNTQYF.

The genes are TRBV20-1 and TRBJ2-2; TCRdb indicates TRBD2, and absent DNA this call remains unverified. The CDR3 has 18 residues. The germline gives CDR1 DFQATT, CDR2 SNEGSKA (reference sequence). CDR3: CSASAAGTSGRLPGELFF.

V is TRBV2 and J is TRBJ2-3; with no DNA, the TCRdb D assignment of TRBD1 cannot be verified. CDR1 and CDR2 from the germline V gene are SNHLY and FYNNEI. This CDR3 region has 15 residues. CDR3: CASSLTWTGQDTQYF.

J is TRBJ1-2 and V is TRBV20-1. Germline V gene data show CDR1 as DFQATT and CDR2 as SNEGSKA (reference sequence). This CDR3 is 15 amino acids long. CDR3 region: CSASTDGSWNYGYTF.

V gene TRBV11-2 combines with J gene TRBJ2-2; lacking DNA, the TRBD2 call made by TCRdb goes unchecked. The CDR3 is made up of 15 amino acids. In germline, CDR1 is SGHAT, CDR2 FQNNGV. This CDR3 is CASSATSGTTGELFF.

This chain connects TRBV5-4 to TRBJ1-1; TCRdb calls TRBD1, which cannot be checked without DNA. Germline CDR1 SGHNT, CDR2 YYREEE (reference sequence). The CDR3 runs 12 residues. The chain's CDR3 is CASSVQGAEAFF. Filled out from reference TRBV5-4 and TRBJ1-1, the complete variable domain reads ETGVTQSPTHLIKTRGQQVTLRCSSQSGHNTVSWYQQALGQGPQFIFQYYREEENGRGNFPPRFSGLQFPNYSSELNVNALELDDSALYLCASSVQGAEAFFGQGTRLTVV.